This T cell receptor (beta chain) stems from a study of metastatic and nonmetastatic thyroid tumors. The overall study: Blood and tumor or nodule tissue repertoires from malignant and benign thyroid patients were compared. Study results and caveats: Malignant thyroid tumors reportedly had TCR beta diversity that was significantly higher than in benign nodules, in blood and tumor.

About this clone itself: What it binds is not known.

CDR1 is MDHEN and CDR2 is SYDVKM in the germline V gene. The CDR3 covers 16 residues. V shed 5 bases and J 8 bases; nucleotides not matched to a gene: 17. All patients reached thyroid surgery having received no treatment beforehand. In the original processing: A papillary thyroid cancer distant-metastasis classifier was built from CDR3 differences across clinicopathological groups. TCRdb reanalyzed the PCR reads via MiXCR. TCRdb's processing, not the study's, gives the V and J calls here. The sample holds tens of thousands of clones, approximately 12% seen once. The chain joins TRBV28 to TRBJ1-2, with 7 positions matching TRBD1. The receptor was isolated from a female donor with papillary thyroid cancer or a benign thyroid nodule (not recorded which). Some clones in this sample may be carry-over from other donors' samples. Material for sequencing was blood. The CDR3 DNA is TGTGCCAGCAGTCTAGGATTGGTTACAGGGGCGGTCGGCTACACCTTC. Translation gives CASSLGLVTGAVGYTF.